This T cell receptor (beta chain) comes out of a study of blood T cell repertoires in COVID-19. In the study overall: COVID-19 samples, acute and convalescent, were from the United States, Italy and Spain. Nucleic acid was either cDNA or gDNA, and it came from T cells, B-cell-depleted T cells, or PBMCs.

CDR1 and CDR2 from the germline V gene are SGHTA and FQGNSA. This CDR3 region has 15 residues. The junction had 8 bases not matched to a gene; V was cut back by 3 bases and J by 4 bases. Under the authors' procedure: Nucleated cell number was recorded as an estimate derived from reference gene primer amplification. Sequencing was performed with immunoSEQ multiplex PCR; in TCRdb, only in-frame clones are kept and a portion is missing. V and J calls and clone size are copied from that table; D and trimming were computed from the DNA. Seen here are approximately 30,000 clones, about 90% observed once, and the top ten hold 35% to 50%.

The sequenced sample consisted of peripheral blood. This clonotype was obtained from a human donor in a cohort sampled during active COVID-19. V gene TRBV7-2 combines with J gene TRBJ2-5; 7 nucleotides align to TRBD2. In nucleotides, the CDR3 is TGTGCCAGCAGCTTTAATGGCGGGGGACCAGAGACCCAGTACTTC. Its protein is CASSFNGGGPETQYF.